The clone carrying this T cell receptor beta chain was observed a single time. Antigen specificity is unknown. This specimen belongs to a study of CD8 T cells in ankylosing spondylitis. Study-wide findings and caveats: With a CD8+ phenotype, disease-linked clones were relatively rare in peripheral blood. Characteristic of ankylosing spondylitis blood, it appeared, was a TCR beta motif comprising eight highly homologous variants. It was reported that disease-linked clones were significantly enriched in matched ankylosing spondylitis synovial fluid.

TCRdb re-analysed the 5' RACE reads in MiXCR, keeping a single row per CDR3 protein. The repertoire holds approximately 300,000 distinct CDR3 sequences, with 8% as singletons. Sequenced: blood, either unsorted or a sorted T cell fraction (not recorded which). This receptor was identified in a male donor with ankylosing spondylitis.

The CDR3 protein is CASSSLGGRPQETQYF. The CDR3 region has the DNA TGTGCCAGCAGCTCCCTGGGCGGGAGGCCACAAGAGACCCAGTACTTC. The J gene is TRBJ2-5, the V gene TRBV7-2; 8 bases map to TRBD2. This CDR3 has 16 residues. J lost 2 bases, V lost 4 bases, and 9 bases had no gene match. Germline CDR1 is SGHTA and CDR2 is FQGNSA.